This record looks at one T cell receptor beta chain sequence and its context. These data are taken from a study of graft-versus-host responses after intestinal transplantation. Overall study results and limits: Peak levels of circulating GvH clones tracked with early post-transplant HvG declines. Detected in recipient marrow were GvH clones, some of which were first observed in ileum or blood.

The protocol was immunoSEQ multiplex PCR, while the TCRdb copy is restricted to in-frame clones and leaves out a portion. The sample carries more than 9,500 clones, 35% recorded once. Germline CDR1 is MGHRA and CDR2 is YSYEKL. The CDR3 runs 14 residues. Trimming removed 4 bases from V and 5 bases from J; junction bases left unmatched: 6. CFSE-labeled responder cells (about 200,000) were plated with about 200,000 irradiated, violet-dye-labeled stimulator cells. V is TRBV4-1 and J is TRBJ2-5, with TRBD1 matching over 8 bases. The sequencing used alloreactive CD8+ T cells from a mixed lymphocyte reaction culture, collected before intestinal transplant. Described subset: CFSE-low proliferating T cells sorted from roughly six-day pre-transplant mixed lymphocyte reaction (GvH or HvG direction). The origin of this receptor is a human patient who received an intestinal transplant. The CDR3 loop is CASSRIQGVETQYF. In DNA, the CDR3 is TGCGCCAGCAGCCGAATACAGGGGGTTGAGACCCAGTACTTC.